One sample yielded the 11 T cell receptor beta chains listed below, sequenced in a study of post-analysis software for immune sequencing data. Findings and limits, study-wide: Five or six TRBV segments appeared more often in patients than in controls, and TRBV5-6, TRBV5-1 and TRBV20-1 were among these.

Their antigens are not known. Incorporated into the TCR beta cDNA libraries were unique molecular identifiers, which served to reduce PCR and sequencing biases. TCRdb recomputed calls from the PCR reads with MiXCR, one row per CDR3 protein. The repertoire holds approximately 690,000 distinct CDR3 sequences, roughly three fifths seen once, with roughly 10% in the top ten. Material for sequencing was blood. The origin of the receptors is a girl aged 2 to 9 with multiple sclerosis.

The count of this clonotype is one. CDR3 DNA: TGTGCCAGCAGTCCGACTAGCGGGAGGGGGAACAATGAGCAGTTCTTC. This encodes CASSPTSGRGNNEQFF. The chain carries TRBV7-9 and TRBJ2-1; 14 bases map to TRBD2. Germline CDR1 SEHNR, CDR2 FQNEAQ (reference sequence). This CDR3 region has 16 residues. Trimming cost V 6 bases and J 5 bases; bases outside gene matches: 6.

This chain uses TRBV20-1 with TRBJ1-5, with D unresolved. Germline V gene sequence: CDR1 DFQATT, CDR2 SNEGSKA (reference sequence). This CDR3 contains 15 residues. V was trimmed by 1 base and J by 2 bases, leaving 12 bases between them. CDR3 sequence: CSARAGNGGNQPQHF. The CDR3, as DNA: TGCAGTGCTAGAGCGGGAAATGGAGGCAATCAGCCCCAGCATTTT.

This chain uses TRBV15 with TRBJ2-5, with 7 bases matching TRBD1. J was trimmed by 2 bases and V by 4 bases; bases with no gene match: 7. Per germline, CDR1 LNHNV and CDR2 YYDKDF (reference sequence). The CDR3 is 15 amino acids. This chain's CDR3 is CATSIGQAIQETQYF. CDR3 nucleotides: TGTGCCACCAGCATCGGACAGGCAATACAAGAGACCCAGTACTTC.

The chain is built from TRBV5-5 and TRBJ2-1; 7 bases align to TRBD1. The trim removed 4 bases at V and 8 bases at J, leaving 6 bases unmatched. CDR1 and CDR2 from the germline V gene are SGHKS and YYEKEE (reference sequence). The CDR3 is 13 amino acids. The CDR3 sequence is CASSVYRGDEQFF. The DNA for the CDR3 is TGTGCCAGCAGCGTCTACAGGGGTGATGAGCAGTTCTTC.

The chain recombines TRBV7-2 with TRBJ2-3, with D unclear. Germline CDR1 and CDR2: SGHTA and FQGNSA. V was trimmed by 4 bases and J by 1 base, leaving 18 bases between them. The CDR3 extends over 17 amino acids. The CDR3 DNA is TGTGCCAGCAGCTCACCGTCGGGCGGCCTACGCACAGATACGCAGTATTTT. Amino acids: CASSSPSGGLRTDTQYF.

The rearrangement links TRBV12-3 or TRBV12-4 to TRBJ1-2; TRBD1 aligns across 9 bases. Trimming at V came to 1 base and at J to 7 bases, leaving 7 bases not matched to a gene. The CDR3 has 15 amino acids. CDR3 loop: CASSLGGQGRSGYTF. The CDR3 nucleotides are TGTGCCAGCAGTTTAGGAGGACAGGGGAGGAGTGGCTACACCTTC.

The chain uses TRBV3-1 and TRBJ1-2; D uncertain. Trimming took 1 base from V and 4 from J, leaving 10 bases between them. The CDR3 has 14 amino acids. Germline values: CDR1 LGHDT, CDR2 YNNKEL (reference sequence). DNA of the CDR3: TGTGCCAGCAGCCAAGGTGGGCAATTCTATGGCTACACCTTC. Residues: CASSQGGQFYGYTF. Using reference TRBV3-1 and TRBJ1-2 for the parts outside the CDR3, the full variable domain is DTAVSQTPKYLVTQMGNDKSIKCEQNLGHDTMYWYKQDSKKFLKIMFSYNNKELIINETVPNRFSPKSPDKAHLNLHINSLELGDSAVYFCASSQGGQFYGYTFGSGTRLTVV.

The CDR3 protein is CATSDPGDREAFF. The CDR3 DNA reads as TGTGCCACCAGTGATCCAGGGGACAGGGAAGCTTTCTTT. The chain links TRBV24-1 to TRBJ1-1; 8 nucleotides agree with TRBD1. V was clipped by 3 bases and J by 8 bases; unmatched bases: 4. This CDR3 is 13 amino acids long. Germline lookup yields CDR1 KGHDR and CDR2 SFDVKD.

This chain joins TRBV12-3 or TRBV12-4 and TRBJ2-1; no definite D call. The CDR3 sequence is 15 residues long. The germline V and J ends were trimmed by 4 bases and 0 bases, with 10 bases remaining between them. DNA for the CDR3: TGTGCCAGCAGTTCTCTCCTCCCCTCCTACAATGAGCAGTTCTTC. Protein product: CASSSLLPSYNEQFF.

The chain employs TRBV7-2 and TRBJ2-7; maybe TRBD2 (5 bases). CDR3 length: 12 residues. CDR1 is SGHTA, CDR2 FQGNSA, per germline. The V and J ends lost 2 bases and 7 bases respectively, with 9 bases between them. The CDR3 sequence is CASSLKGGEQYF. CDR3 DNA sequence: TGTGCCAGCAGCTTAAAGGGCGGGGAGCAGTACTTC.

The chain recombines TRBV6-6 with TRBJ2-1, with D perhaps matching TRBD1 (5 bases). The V end was cut by 0 bases, the J end by 1 base, with 7 bases between. From germline, CDR1 is MNHNY and CDR2 SVGAGI (reference sequence). The CDR3 runs to 15 residues. CDR3 coding DNA: TGTGCCAGCAGTTACTCAGGGGATTCCTACAATGAGCAGTTCTTC. Translating gives CASSYSGDSYNEQFF.